Presented here are 25 T cell receptor beta chains from one specimen sequenced in a study of blood T cells in healthy people across ages. Primers used in a second PCR of about 7 to 12 cycles were a sample-barcoded 5' primer and a J-beta primer mix. One entry per CDR3 protein results from TCRdb running MiXCR on the 5' RACE reads. The sample has roughly 410,000 distinct CDR3 sequences; 45% to 65% are singletons. The specimen was blood. Receptors originate from a man in his sixties in good health.

This chain links TRBV27 with TRBJ2-5; TRBD2 agrees at 8 bases. This CDR3 region has 15 residues. Trimming removed 4 bases from V and 7 bases from J; junction bases left unmatched: 11. Germline V lookup: CDR1 MNHEY, CDR2 SMNVEV (reference sequence). CDR3 residues: CASSSPRVAGGTQYF. In DNA, the CDR3 is TGTGCCAGCAGTTCCCCGCGCGTGGCGGGAGGGACCCAGTACTTC.

CDR3 loop: CSARGNACEAFF. Here the CDR3 DNA reads TGCAGTGCTAGAGGAAACGCGTGTGAAGCTTTCTTT. The V and J genes are TRBV20-1 and TRBJ1-1; D remains ambiguous. The CDR3 is made up of 12 amino acids. V gave up 1 base and J gave up 7 bases, with 10 bases separating them. From germline, CDR1 is DFQATT and CDR2 SNEGSKA (reference sequence).

The chain links TRBV29-1 to TRBJ2-7; possible D gene TRBD1, 5 bases. This CDR3 has 12 residues. CDR1 is SQVTM and CDR2 is ANQGSEA in the germline V gene. V lost 7 bases and J lost 3, with 13 bases in between. CDR3 in amino acids: CSAAGYNYEQYF. The CDR3, as DNA: TGCAGCGCCGCAGGGTACAACTACGAGCAGTACTTC.

The V and J genes are TRBV19 and TRBJ2-6; possible D gene TRBD2, 6 bases. With 8 bases removed from V and 1 base from J, the gap between germline ends came to 12 bases. The CDR3 contains 15 residues. The germline V gene has CDR1 LNHDA and CDR2 SQIVND (reference sequence). The CDR3 DNA is TGTGCCAGTGGACTCGGAGGGTCTGGGGCCAACGTCCTGACTTTC. As protein: CASGLGGSGANVLTF.

The rearrangement links TRBV6-2 or TRBV6-3 to TRBJ2-7, with a weak D call TRBD2 (6 bases). With 5 bases removed from V and 0 bases from J, the gap between germline ends came to 14 bases. The CDR3 contains 15 residues. Germline lookup yields CDR1 MNHEY and CDR2 SVGEGT. The CDR3 coding sequence is TGTGCCAGCAGTCCCCGGGGTAGCGGCTCCTACGAGCAGTACTTC. Translating it yields CASSPRGSGSYEQYF.

The J gene is TRBJ2-4, the V gene TRBV20-1, with D perhaps assigned TRBD1 or TRBD2 (6 bases each). V was clipped by 1 base and J by 0 bases, with 16 bases between them. The CDR3 is 17 amino acids. From germline, CDR1 is DFQATT and CDR2 SNEGSKA (reference sequence). The CDR3 nucleotides read TGCAGTGCTAGAGGGTCAAGAGGGGGGCTAGCCAAAAACATTCAGTACTTC. Translated: CSARGSRGGLAKNIQYF.

As regards this clonotype: The junction differs from germline at one of its ends, possibly a read error. V gene TRBV4-2 combines with J gene TRBJ2-6; tentatively, D is TRBD1 (5 bases). The CDR3 consists of 16 residues. Germline CDR1 and CDR2: LGHNA and YNFKEQ. The CDR3 is CASSQAGQAGANVPTF. CDR3 bases: TGTGCCAGCAGCCAAGCAGGGCAAGCTGGGGCCAACGTCCCGACTTTC.

The table lists this clonotype with many counts. The chain is built from TRBV7-9 and TRBJ2-1; the D gene is possibly TRBD2 (6 bases). CDR3 length: 16 amino acids. V lost 5 bases and J lost 7, with 21 bases in between. Germline V CDR1 and CDR2: SEHNR, FQNEAQ (reference sequence). In DNA, the CDR3 is TGTGCCAGCAGCCACGGGGCGGGATGGGTTGTTAATGAGCAGTTCTTC. This encodes CASSHGAGWVVNEQFF.

The table lists this clonotype with a few counts. This chain connects TRBV6-6 to TRBJ2-7; 8 nucleotides line up with TRBD1. The germline gives CDR1 MNHNY, CDR2 SVGAGI (reference sequence). CDR3 length equals 15 residues. Losses at the gene ends were 4 bases for V and 4 bases for J; bases not matched to a gene: 9. CDR3 coding DNA: TGTGCCAGCAGTTTGCAGACAGGGGTAGTTTACGAGCAGTACTTC. Its protein is CASSLQTGVVYEQYF.

The chain employs TRBV20-1 and TRBJ2-5; 9 bases are shared with TRBD2. Germline trimming cut 0 bases from V and 3 bases from J; bases unmatched to any gene: 2. CDR1 DFQATT and CDR2 SNEGSKA come from the germline V gene (reference sequence). CDR3 length: 14 residues. The CDR3 DNA follows: TGCAGTGCTAGAGAGGTAGCGGGAGAAGAGACCCAGTACTTC. Translation: CSAREVAGEETQYF.

J is TRBJ2-1 and V is TRBV6-5; D possibly uses TRBD1 or TRBD2 (5 bases each). The CDR3 extends over 14 amino acids. Germline values: CDR1 MNHEY, CDR2 SVGAGI. Trimming shortened V by 6 bases and J by 2 bases, and 11 bases separated the two germline ends. CDR3 DNA: TGTGCCAGCAGGCCCCCGGGACCCTACAATGAGCAGTTCTTC. It yields the protein CASRPPGPYNEQFF.

The CDR3 nucleotides read TGTGCCAGCAGCGTAGACCTACCGGGACTAGTAAGAGATACGCAGTATTTT. Amino acid sequence: CASSVDLPGLVRDTQYF. The chain is built from TRBV9 and TRBJ2-3, with 8 bases matching TRBD2. This CDR3 spans 17 amino acids. CDR1 is SGDLS, CDR2 YYNGEE, per germline. V lost 0 bases and J lost 5; bases outside the gene matches: 11.

This clonotype has only one observation. The rearrangement joins TRBV7-2 to TRBJ2-5; no definite D call. The CDR3 covers 14 residues. CDR1 is SGHTA, CDR2 FQGNSA, per germline. Trimming took 1 base from V and 1 from J, leaving 7 bases between them. Here the CDR3 reads CASSLVRRQETQYF. CDR3 nucleotides: TGTGCCAGCAGCTTAGTCAGACGCCAAGAGACCCAGTACTTC. The complete variable domain, with remaining parts taken from reference TRBV7-2 and TRBJ2-5, reads GAGVSQSPSNKVTEKGKDVELRCDPISGHTALYWYRQSLGQGLEFLIYFQGNSAPDKSGLPSDRFSAERTGGSVSTLTIQRTQQEDSAVYLCASSLVRRQETQYFGPGTRLLVL.

This clonotype was observed a few times. The rearrangement uses TRBV20-1 and TRBJ2-1; possibly TRBD2 for D (6 bases). The V end was cut by 4 bases, the J end by 7 bases, with 23 bases between. In germline, CDR1 is DFQATT, CDR2 SNEGSKA (reference sequence). The CDR3 extends over 16 amino acids. The CDR3 DNA sequence: TGCAGTGCTAACGGACTACCCGGGAGTATGGGGAATGAGCAGTTCTTC. This sequence encodes CSANGLPGSMGNEQFF.

V usage is TRBV7-2 and J usage is TRBJ1-2; D possibly corresponds to TRBD1 (6 bases). The CDR3 consists of 17 residues. The germline V and J ends were trimmed by 2 bases and 4 bases, with 20 bases remaining between them. The V gene's germline CDR1 is SGHTA and CDR2 FQGNSA. The CDR3 spells CASSLIGTWGQVYGYTF. The CDR3 nucleotides read TGTGCCAGCAGCTTAATCGGGACGTGGGGGCAAGTCTATGGCTACACCTTC.

The chain has TRBV28 and TRBJ2-3; D ambiguous. The CDR3 spans 13 residues. The V gene's germline CDR1 is MDHEN and CDR2 SYDVKM. Trimming left V 7 bases short and J 2 bases short, with 10 bases between. In DNA form, the CDR3 reads TGTGCCAGCATAGGGCAGCTCACAGATACGCAGTATTTT. Protein: CASIGQLTDTQYF.

This clonotype was detected only a few times. The CDR3: CASSEWSAGTSGANVLTF. CDR3 bases: TGTGCCAGCAGTGAATGGTCAGCAGGGACTTCAGGCGCCAACGTCCTGACTTTC. V is TRBV25-1 and J is TRBJ2-6; perhaps TRBD2 as D (6 bases). CDR3 size: 18 residues. V was trimmed by 1 base and J by 7 bases, leaving 20 bases between them. CDR1 is MGHDK, CDR2 SYGVNS, per germline.

For the CDR3, the DNA is TGTGCCTGGAGCGGGGGGGCGCATGAGCAGTTCTTC. Amino acid sequence: CAWSGGAHEQFF. V is TRBV30 and J is TRBJ2-1; 8 nucleotides align to TRBD2. Germline loops: CDR1 GTSNPN, CDR2 SVGIG (reference sequence). The CDR3 runs to 12 residues. V gave up 3 bases and J gave up 8 bases; unmatched junction bases: 3.

The J gene is TRBJ2-7, the V gene TRBV7-6, with 11 bases fitting TRBD2. V gave up 5 bases and J gave up 6 bases; unmatched junction bases: 9. The CDR3 loop spans 15 amino acids. The germline gives CDR1 SGHVS, CDR2 FNYEAQ. The DNA of the CDR3 is TGTGCCAGCAGCCCGGTAGCGGGGGGGCCAGCCGAGCAGTACTTC. Amino acids: CASSPVAGGPAEQYF.

The CDR3 loop reads CASRSDSLGAGTQYF. CDR3 nucleotides: TGTGCCAGCAGGAGCGACAGTCTAGGGGCGGGGACCCAGTACTTC. This rearrangement joins TRBV6-5 to TRBJ2-5; possibly TRBD1 or TRBD2 for D (5 bases each). The CDR3 runs to 15 residues. Germline lookup yields CDR1 MNHEY and CDR2 SVGAGI. Trimming removed 6 bases from V and 7 bases from J, with 21 bases in between.

The genes are TRBV7-2 and TRBJ2-7; tentatively, D is TRBD1 (5 bases). V was clipped by 1 base and J by 3 bases, with 16 bases between them. Germline CDR1 is SGHTA and CDR2 is FQGNSA. The CDR3 runs 16 residues. CDR3 protein: CASSLVRTQGIYEQYF. The CDR3 DNA follows: TGTGCCAGCAGCTTAGTGCGAACCCAGGGAATCTACGAGCAGTACTTC.

For this clonotype: This may arise from a read error, as a much more abundant clone is one base away. The chain is built from TRBV7-2 and TRBJ2-3; D may be TRBD2 (6 bases). Trimming removed 5 bases at V and 12 bases at J, with 18 bases between. The CDR3 has 13 amino acids. Germline V gene sequence: CDR1 SGHTA, CDR2 FQGNSA. CDR3 nucleotide sequence: TGTGCCAGCAGCGGAAACCGGGACTCGCTCCAGTATTTT. Its translation: CASSGNRDSLQYF.

The rearrangement uses TRBV6-4 and TRBJ2-5, with 7 bases aligning to TRBD1. V lost 7 bases to trimming and J lost 11 bases; unmatched junction nucleotides: 22. CDR1 is MRHNA, CDR2 SNTAGT, per germline. CDR3 length: 16 amino acids. As DNA, the CDR3 is TGTGCCAGCATCCCCCAGGGGGACAGAGCCTCTTGTGAGCAGTACTTC. This encodes CASIPQGDRASCEQYF.

The chain recombines TRBV20-1 with TRBJ2-7; 7 nucleotides align to TRBD2. The CDR3 length is 15 residues. Germline CDR1 is DFQATT and CDR2 is SNEGSKA (reference sequence). The trim removed 3 bases at V and 3 bases at J, leaving 11 bases unmatched. CDR3 protein: CSASVGAGRIYEQYF. CDR3 DNA: TGCAGTGCTAGCGTGGGAGCGGGACGGATCTACGAGCAGTACTTC.

This clonotype turned up a few times. The chain has TRBV5-1 and TRBJ1-2, with D maybe TRBD1 (5 bases). Germline V gives CDR1 SGHRS, CDR2 YFSETQ. The CDR3 has 14 residues. Trimming stripped 1 base from V and 5 bases from J, with 12 bases between. CDR3 protein: CASSLSGGLYGYTF. The CDR3 DNA reads TGCGCCAGCAGCTTGAGCGGGGGGTTATATGGCTACACCTTC.